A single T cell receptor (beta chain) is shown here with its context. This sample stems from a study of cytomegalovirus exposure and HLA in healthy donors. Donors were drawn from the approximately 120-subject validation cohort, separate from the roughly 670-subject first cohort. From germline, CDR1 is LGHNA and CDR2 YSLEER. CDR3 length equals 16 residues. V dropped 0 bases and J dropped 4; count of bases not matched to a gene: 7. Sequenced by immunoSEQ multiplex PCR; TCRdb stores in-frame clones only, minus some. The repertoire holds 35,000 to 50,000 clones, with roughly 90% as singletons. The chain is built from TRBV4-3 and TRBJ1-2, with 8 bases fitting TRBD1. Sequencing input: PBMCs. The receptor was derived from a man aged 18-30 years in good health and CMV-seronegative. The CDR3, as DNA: TGCGCCAGCAGCCAAGATCTCCGACAGGGGAGCTATGGCTACACCTTC. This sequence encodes CASSQDLRQGSYGYTF.